Following are 10 T cell receptor beta chains from one sample sequenced in a study of T cell responses to AZD1222 COVID-19 vaccine. Sequenced by immunoSEQ multiplex PCR; TCRdb stores in-frame clones only, minus some. The top ten hold more than 4% of the sample, which has fewer than 200,000 clones, 88% seen once. This sample comprised peripheral blood, obtained 28 days after the second AZD1222 dose. These receptors were obtained from an adult who received the AZD1222 COVID-19 vaccine.

V is TRBV24-1 and J is TRBJ1-2, with 7 positions matching TRBD1. V shed 6 bases and J 8 bases; nucleotides not matched to a gene: 8. Germline assignment: CDR1 KGHDR and CDR2 SFDVKD. This CDR3 has 13 residues. The CDR3 is CATSKGAGGGYTF. The DNA of the CDR3 is TGTGCCACCAGTAAGGGGGCTGGGGGCGGCTACACCTTC.

This rearrangement joins TRBV5-6 to TRBJ2-3, with D unclear. This CDR3 spans 15 amino acids. V shed 0 bases and J shed 1 base, with 9 bases lying between them. CDR1 and CDR2 from the germline V gene are SGHDT and YYEEEE. DNA of the CDR3: TGTGCCAGCAGCTTGGGTCGGTGGGGCACAGATACGCAGTATTTT. Translation: CASSLGRWGTDTQYF.

V usage is TRBV6-4 and J usage is TRBJ2-2; D is possibly TRBD2 (7 bases). Germline V gives CDR1 MRHNA, CDR2 SNTAGT. The CDR3 is 16 amino acids. Trimming stripped 5 bases from V and 0 bases from J, with 13 bases between. The chain's CDR3 is CASSRDGGPNTGELFF. As DNA, the CDR3 is TGTGCCAGCAGTCGGGACGGGGGGCCGAACACCGGGGAGCTGTTTTTT.

The J gene is TRBJ1-1, the V gene TRBV5-1; no reliable D call. V dropped 4 bases and J dropped 1 base, with 11 bases sitting between them. From germline, CDR1 is SGHRS and CDR2 YFSETQ. The CDR3 is made up of 14 amino acids. In nucleotides, the CDR3 is TGCGCCAGCAGCGGCGGACCTGAGAACACTGAAGCTTTCTTT. It is translated as CASSGGPENTEAFF.

The count of this clone is one. The chain is built from TRBV4-2 and TRBJ2-2; tentatively, D is TRBD2 (5 bases). Germline CDR1 is LGHNA and CDR2 is YNFKEQ. The CDR3 contains 14 residues. Trimming took off 1 base at V and 8 bases at J, with 11 bases between the two ends. The CDR3 DNA is TGTGCCAGCAGCCAAGGCCGGACTGGGGGGGAGCTGTTTTTT. Translation: CASSQGRTGGELFF.

V gene TRBV9 combines with J gene TRBJ2-2, with 7 bases identical to TRBD2. In germline, CDR1 is SGDLS, CDR2 YYNGEE. The ends lost 2 bases at V and 1 base at J; junction bases unmatched: 2. The CDR3 is made up of 15 amino acids. CDR3 nucleotides: TGTGCCAGCAGCGTTTTAGCGGGGAACACCGGGGAGCTGTTTTTT. Its protein product is CASSVLAGNTGELFF.

J is TRBJ1-6 and V is TRBV4-1; no clear D gene. This CDR3 spans 14 amino acids. V dropped 2 bases and J dropped 8 bases, with 10 bases sitting between them. Germline-derived CDR1 and CDR2 are MGHRA and YSYEKL. The CDR3 loop is CASSQSPGDSPLHF. CDR3 sequence (DNA): TGCGCCAGCAGCCAATCCCCCGGGGATTCACCCCTCCACTTT.

The V and J genes are TRBV6-5 and TRBJ2-7, with 10 bases aligning to TRBD1. The CDR3 is 15 residues long. J gave up 3 bases and V 6 bases, and 8 bases lay outside the gene matches. Germline V lookup: CDR1 MNHEY, CDR2 SVGAGI. This CDR3 is CASSQGQGGHYEQYF. The CDR3 nucleotides are TGTGCCAGCAGCCAAGGACAGGGGGGACACTACGAGCAGTACTTC.

This sequence joins TRBV10-3 and TRBJ1-5; TRBD1 matches 7 bases. This CDR3 spans 16 amino acids. CDR1 is ENHRY, CDR2 SYGVKD, per germline. After removal of 10 bases from V and 0 bases from J, the junction contained 12 bases not matched to a gene. CDR3 sequence: CASDTGVSHSNQPQHF. The CDR3 DNA reads TGTGCCAGCGATACAGGGGTATCACATAGCAATCAGCCCCAGCATTTT.

This rearrangement joins TRBV29-1 to TRBJ1-1; TRBD1 might be the D (5 bases). This CDR3 region has 10 residues. The germline gives CDR1 SQVTM, CDR2 ANQGSEA. With 3 bases removed from V and 6 bases from J, the gap between germline ends came to 5 bases. This CDR3 reads CSVEGAEAFF. In DNA, the CDR3 is TGCAGCGTTGAGGGGGCTGAAGCTTTCTTT.